This record concerns one T cell receptor (beta chain) sequence. The antigen remains undetermined. Germline CDR1 is GTSNPN and CDR2 is SVGIG (reference sequence). This CDR3 is 12 amino acids long. The V and J ends lost 4 bases and 3 bases respectively, with 8 bases between them. Specified treatment: oral pan-JAK inhibitor, 5-10 mg twice daily. In alopecia areata patients, both lesional scalp punch biopsies and peripheral blood were collected. These data are taken from a study of CD8+ T cells in alopecia areata. Study-level points and caveats: More clonal than normal scalp was lesional scalp, particularly alopecia totalis/universalis.

RNA extraction and reverse transcription yielded cDNA as sequencing template. Profiling relied on immunoSEQ multiplex PCR, and the TCRdb table lists in-frame clones only, not all of them. Of 110,000 or so clones in the sample, 58% were seen once. Sequencing used CD8+ T cells sorted from blood, obtained at week 4, from a patient treated with tofacitinib. The rearrangement links TRBV30 to TRBJ2-3, with D possibly matching TRBD1 (5 bases). The receptor was isolated from a human donor with alopecia areata. CDR3 coding DNA: TGTGCCTGGAAGGGGATGACAGATACGCAGTATTTT. This gives the protein CAWKGMTDTQYF.